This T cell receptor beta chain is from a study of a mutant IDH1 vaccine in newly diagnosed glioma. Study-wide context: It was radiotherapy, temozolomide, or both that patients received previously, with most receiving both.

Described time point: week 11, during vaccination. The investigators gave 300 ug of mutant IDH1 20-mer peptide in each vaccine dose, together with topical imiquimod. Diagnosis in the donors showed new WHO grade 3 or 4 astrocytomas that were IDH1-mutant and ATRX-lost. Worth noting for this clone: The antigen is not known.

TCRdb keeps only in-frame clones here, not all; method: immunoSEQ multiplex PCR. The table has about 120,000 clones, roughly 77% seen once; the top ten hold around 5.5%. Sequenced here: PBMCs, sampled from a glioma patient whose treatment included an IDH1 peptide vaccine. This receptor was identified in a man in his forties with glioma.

The CDR3 nucleotides are TGTGCCAGCAGCCAAGACGCGGGGACCAACTATGGCTACACCTTC. This translates into CASSQDAGTNYGYTF. The V gene is TRBV4-2, the J gene TRBJ1-2; D may be TRBD1 (5 bases). This CDR3 region has 15 residues. CDR1 and CDR2 (germline): LGHNA, YNFKEQ. Trimming pared 0 bases from V and 2 bases from J, leaving 10 bases between.